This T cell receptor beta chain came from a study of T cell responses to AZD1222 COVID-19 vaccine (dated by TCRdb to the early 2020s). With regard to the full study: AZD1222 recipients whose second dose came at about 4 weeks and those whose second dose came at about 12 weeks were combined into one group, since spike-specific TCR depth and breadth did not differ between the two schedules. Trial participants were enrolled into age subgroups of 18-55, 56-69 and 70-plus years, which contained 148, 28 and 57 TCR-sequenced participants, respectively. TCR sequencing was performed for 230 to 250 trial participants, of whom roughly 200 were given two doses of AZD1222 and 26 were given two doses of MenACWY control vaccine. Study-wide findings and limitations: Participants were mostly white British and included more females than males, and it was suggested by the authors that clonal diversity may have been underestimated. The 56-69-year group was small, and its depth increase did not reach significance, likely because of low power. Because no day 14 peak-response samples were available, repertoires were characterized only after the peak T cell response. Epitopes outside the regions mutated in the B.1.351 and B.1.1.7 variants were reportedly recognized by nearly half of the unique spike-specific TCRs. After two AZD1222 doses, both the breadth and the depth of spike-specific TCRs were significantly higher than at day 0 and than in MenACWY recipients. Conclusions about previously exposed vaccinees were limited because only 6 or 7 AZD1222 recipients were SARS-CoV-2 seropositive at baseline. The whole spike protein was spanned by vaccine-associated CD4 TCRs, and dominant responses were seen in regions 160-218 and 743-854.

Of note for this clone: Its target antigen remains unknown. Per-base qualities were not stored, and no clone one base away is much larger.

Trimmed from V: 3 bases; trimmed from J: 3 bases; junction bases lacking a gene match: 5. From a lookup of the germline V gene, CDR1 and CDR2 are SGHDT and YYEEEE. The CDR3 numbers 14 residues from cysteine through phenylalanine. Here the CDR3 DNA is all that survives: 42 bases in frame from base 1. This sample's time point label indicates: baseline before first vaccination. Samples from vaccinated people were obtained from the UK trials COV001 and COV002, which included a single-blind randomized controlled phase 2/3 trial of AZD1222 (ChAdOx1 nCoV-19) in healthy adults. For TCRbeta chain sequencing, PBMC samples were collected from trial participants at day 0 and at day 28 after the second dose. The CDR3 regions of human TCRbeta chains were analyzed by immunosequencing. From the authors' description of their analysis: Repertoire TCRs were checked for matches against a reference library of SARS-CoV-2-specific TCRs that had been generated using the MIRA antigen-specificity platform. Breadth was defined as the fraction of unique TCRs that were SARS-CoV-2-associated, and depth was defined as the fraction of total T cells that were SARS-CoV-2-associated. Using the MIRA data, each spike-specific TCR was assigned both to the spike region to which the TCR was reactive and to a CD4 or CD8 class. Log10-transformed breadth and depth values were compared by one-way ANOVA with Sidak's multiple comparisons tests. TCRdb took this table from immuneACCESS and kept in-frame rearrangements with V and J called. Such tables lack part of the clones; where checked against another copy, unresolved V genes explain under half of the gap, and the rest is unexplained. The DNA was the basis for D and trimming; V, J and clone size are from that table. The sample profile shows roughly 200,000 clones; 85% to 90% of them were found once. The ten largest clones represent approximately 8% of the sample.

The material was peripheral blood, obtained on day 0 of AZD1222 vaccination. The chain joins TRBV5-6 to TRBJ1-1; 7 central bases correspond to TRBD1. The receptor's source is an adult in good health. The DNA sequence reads TGTGCCAGCAGCTATGGCAGGGGGTACACTGAAGCTTTCTTT. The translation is CASSYGRGYTEAFF.